The 22 T cell receptor beta chains reported below all come from one sample, sequenced in a study of identical twins. One entry per CDR3 protein results from TCRdb running MiXCR on the 5' RACE reads. The repertoire includes approximately 150,000 distinct CDR3 sequences, around 3.6% of them detected once, and roughly 8% sits in the top ten. Sequencing input: memory T cells sorted from blood. All receptors come from a man aged 18 to 35 in good health.

This clonotype was seen ten or more times. The CDR3 coding sequence is TGTGCCACCAGTGATTTCGGCGGGACCGGGGAGCTGTTTTTT. Its protein product is CATSDFGGTGELFF. The V call is TRBV24-1, the J call TRBJ2-2; possible D gene TRBD2, 5 bases. Looked up from germline, CDR1 is KGHDR and CDR2 is SFDVKD. Trimming took off 1 base at V and 5 bases at J, with 7 bases between the two ends. The length of the CDR3 is 14 residues.

This clonotype was observed many times. The genes are TRBV4-3 and TRBJ2-5; no reliable D call. The germline CDR1 and CDR2 sequences are LGHNA and YSLEER. V lost 0 bases and J 7 bases, leaving 12 bases between the germline ends. The CDR3 is 14 amino acids. Here the CDR3 reads CASSQDSLTGTQYF. CDR3 coding DNA: TGCGCCAGCAGCCAAGATTCCTTGACTGGGACCCAGTACTTC.

This clonotype was counted many times. The rearrangement links TRBV20-1 to TRBJ2-3; 13 bases match TRBD2. Trimming cost V 5 bases and J 2 bases; bases outside gene matches: 4. The CDR3 has 15 residues. Looked up from germline, CDR1 is DFQATT and CDR2 is SNEGSKA (reference sequence). The CDR3 region has the DNA TGCAGTGCTGGCGGACTAGCGGGAGTCACAGATACGCAGTATTTT. This encodes CSAGGLAGVTDTQYF.

This clonotype was seen repeatedly, ten times or more. V usage is TRBV11-2 and J usage is TRBJ2-2; D call uncertain. The CDR3 runs to 14 residues. Trimming stripped 0 bases from V and 6 bases from J, with 8 bases between. Germline loops: CDR1 SGHAT, CDR2 FQNNGV. DNA of the CDR3: TGTGCCAGCAGCTTAGATATTTTGGCCGGGGAGCTGTTTTTT. Its translation: CASSLDILAGELFF.

The chain uses TRBV27 and TRBJ1-1, with a tentative D call TRBD1 (6 bases). Trimming stripped 4 bases from V and 5 bases from J, with 11 bases between. CDR1 is MNHEY and CDR2 is SMNVEV in the germline V gene (reference sequence). The CDR3 totals 13 residues. The chain's CDR3 is CASSSGHSTEAFF. The CDR3 DNA is TGTGCCAGCAGTTCGGGACACTCAACTGAAGCTTTCTTT.

This clonotype showed up many times. The V call is TRBV2, the J call TRBJ1-1; D gene ambiguous. The length of the CDR3 is 15 residues. The V and J ends lost 6 bases and 4 bases respectively, with 18 bases between them. The germline gives CDR1 SNHLY, CDR2 FYNNEI. For the CDR3, the DNA is TGTGCCAGCAGGAAAACGGGGAGCCTTGGCACTGAAGCTTTCTTT. Amino acid sequence: CASRKTGSLGTEAFF. The full variable domain, with the rest looked up from reference TRBV2 and TRBJ1-1, is EPEVTQTPSHQVTQMGQEVILRCVPISNHLYFYWYRQILGQKVEFLVSFYNNEISEKSEIFDDQFSVERPDGSNFTLKIRSTKLEDSAMYFCASRKTGSLGTEAFFGQGTRLTVV.

The table lists this clonotype with many counts. The chain uses TRBV12-3 or TRBV12-4 and TRBJ2-1; 13 nucleotides align to TRBD2. This CDR3 has 15 residues. V shed 7 bases and J 8 bases; nucleotides not matched to a gene: 8. CDR3 sequence: CASNLGLAGSHEQFF. As DNA, the CDR3 is TGTGCCAGCAACTTGGGACTAGCGGGATCCCATGAGCAGTTCTTC.

There are many counts of this clonotype. V gene TRBV7-2 combines with J gene TRBJ2-1, with TRBD2 matching 9 bases. Trimming removed 3 bases from V and 3 bases from J; junction bases left unmatched: 6. Germline V gene sequence: CDR1 SGHTA, CDR2 FQGNSA. The CDR3 has 16 amino acids. For the CDR3, the DNA is TGTGCCAGCAGCTTCCCAGGGACTAGCCTCTACAATGAGCAGTTCTTC. Its protein product is CASSFPGTSLYNEQFF. Combining the CDR3 with reference TRBV7-2 and TRBJ2-1 gives the whole variable domain GAGVSQSPSNKVTEKGKDVELRCDPISGHTALYWYRQSLGQGLEFLIYFQGNSAPDKSGLPSDRFSAERTGGSVSTLTIQRTQQEDSAVYLCASSFPGTSLYNEQFFGPGTRLTVL.

This clonotype was seen at least ten times. J is TRBJ2-1 and V is TRBV5-1, with TRBD2 as a possible D gene (6 bases). The V and J ends lost 0 bases and 8 bases respectively, with 18 bases between them. This CDR3 has 16 amino acids. CDR1 is SGHRS and CDR2 is YFSETQ in the germline V gene. For the CDR3, the DNA is TGCGCCAGCAGCTTGGCCGGGGGTTTTATGTCCGATGAGCAGTTCTTC. Translating gives CASSLAGGFMSDEQFF.

The sample holds many counts of this clonotype. The chain couples TRBV7-2 to TRBJ1-2, with D tentatively TRBD1 (5 bases). V was trimmed by 0 bases and J by 8 bases, leaving 19 bases between them. CDR3 length equals 16 residues. Germline-derived CDR1 and CDR2 are SGHTA and FQGNSA. The CDR3 bases are TGTGCCAGCAGCTTAGCGCGAGGGCCAGGGCATGAGGGCTACACCTTC. Amino acid sequence: CASSLARGPGHEGYTF. The variable domain in full, with the rest retrieved from reference TRBV7-2 and TRBJ1-2, is GAGVSQSPSNKVTEKGKDVELRCDPISGHTALYWYRQSLGQGLEFLIYFQGNSAPDKSGLPSDRFSAERTGGSVSTLTIQRTQQEDSAVYLCASSLARGPGHEGYTFGSGTRLTVV.

This clonotype was counted many times. The chain recombines TRBV5-1 with TRBJ2-5; perhaps TRBD1 as D (5 bases). Germline lookup yields CDR1 SGHRS and CDR2 YFSETQ. The V gene lost 4 bases and the J gene lost 3 bases, with 7 bases spanning the gap. This CDR3 comprises 12 residues. CDR3 DNA: TGCGCCAGCAGCGACAGCGAAGAGACCCAGTACTTC. Translated, it gives CASSDSEETQYF.

This clonotype was recorded many times. V is TRBV20-1 and J is TRBJ1-6; D is possibly TRBD1 (6 bases). Trimming removed 0 bases from V and 9 bases from J, with 12 bases in between. The CDR3 extends over 14 amino acids. Germline V gene data show CDR1 as DFQATT and CDR2 as SNEGSKA (reference sequence). The CDR3 region is CSARETGGSSPLHF. As DNA, the CDR3 is TGCAGTGCTAGAGAGACAGGAGGGAGTTCACCCCTCCACTTT.

This clonotype was observed at least ten times. The chain combines TRBV20-1 with TRBJ2-5; 12 bases are a match to TRBD2. V lost 3 bases, J lost 4 bases, and 9 bases stayed unmatched. Germline lookup yields CDR1 DFQATT and CDR2 SNEGSKA (reference sequence). The CDR3 spans 16 residues. The chain's CDR3 is CSASLTSSGRAETQYF. The CDR3 nucleotides read TGCAGTGCTAGTCTTACCTCTAGCGGGAGGGCAGAGACCCAGTACTTC.

This clonotype was counted ten times or more. The chain couples TRBV5-1 to TRBJ2-1; 9 positions agree with TRBD2. The length of the CDR3 is 15 residues. In germline, CDR1 is SGHRS, CDR2 YFSETQ. The V gene end was trimmed by 4 bases and the J gene end by 6 bases; junction bases not matched to a gene: 8. In DNA form, the CDR3 reads TGCGCCAGCAGCCTCGAAGCGGGAGGATTCAATGAGCAGTTCTTC. Translation: CASSLEAGGFNEQFF.

This clonotype was seen many times. The V call is TRBV4-1, the J call TRBJ2-2; D ambiguous. This CDR3 has 15 amino acids. V was trimmed by 1 base and J by 4 bases, leaving 10 bases between them. Germline V gives CDR1 MGHRA, CDR2 YSYEKL. CDR3 nucleotides: TGCGCCAGCAGCCAAGTGGGCATCTCCACCGGGGAGCTGTTTTTT. As protein: CASSQVGISTGELFF.

This clonotype has ten or more counts. The chain links TRBV20-1 to TRBJ2-7, with TRBD1 identical over 8 bases. The CDR3 is made up of 14 amino acids. J gave up 4 bases and V 0 bases, and 5 bases lay outside the gene matches. In germline, CDR1 is DFQATT, CDR2 SNEGSKA (reference sequence). Here the CDR3 DNA reads TGCAGTGCTAGAGATGGGCAGGGGGCATACGAGCAGTACGTC. Protein product: CSARDGQGAYEQYV.

This clonotype was seen many times. The genes are TRBV12-3 or TRBV12-4 and TRBJ2-2, with a weak D call TRBD2 (6 bases). The CDR3 loop spans 13 amino acids. Trimming left V 5 bases short and J 6 bases short, with 10 bases between. The CDR3 is CASSQTRPGELFF. The CDR3, as DNA: TGTGCCAGCAGTCAGACTAGACCCGGGGAGCTGTTTTTT.

This clonotype was found many times. CDR3 region: CSAERVDSPQYF. The DNA of the CDR3 is TGCAGTGCTGAGCGGGTGGACTCTCCGCAGTATTTT. The chain links TRBV20-1 to TRBJ2-3; D may be TRBD2 (6 bases). The CDR3 contains 12 residues. The germline V and J ends were trimmed by 5 bases and 10 bases, with 16 bases remaining between them. CDR1 DFQATT and CDR2 SNEGSKA come from the germline V gene (reference sequence).

The sample holds many counts of this clonotype. The gene calls are TRBV5-6 and TRBJ2-1; 9 positions match TRBD2. Trimming cost V 0 bases and J 8 bases; bases outside gene matches: 15. CDR3 length: 18 residues. Germline CDR1 and CDR2: SGHDT and YYEEEE. The chain's CDR3 is CASSLGQGGRARADEQFF. For the CDR3, the DNA is TGTGCCAGCAGCTTGGGTCAGGGCGGGAGGGCCCGGGCCGATGAGCAGTTCTTC. Full variable domain (rest looked up from reference TRBV5-6 and TRBJ2-1): DAGVTQSPTHLIKTRGQQVTLRCSPKSGHDTVSWYQQALGQGPQFIFQYYEEEERQRGNFPDRFSGHQFPNYSSELNVNALLLGDSALYLCASSLGQGGRARADEQFFGPGTRLTVL.

This clonotype was observed many times. The V call is TRBV7-3, the J call TRBJ2-3, with unresolved D. Trimming removed 0 bases at V and 6 bases at J, with 13 bases between. Germline CDR1 SGHTA, CDR2 FQGTGA. CDR3 size: 15 residues. In DNA form, the CDR3 reads TGTGCCAGCAGCTTAACGTTGACCGCGGCCGATACGCAGTATTTT. Protein: CASSLTLTAADTQYF. The complete variable domain, with remaining parts taken from reference TRBV7-3 and TRBJ2-3, reads GAGVSQTPSNKVTEKGKYVELRCDPISGHTALYWYRQSLGQGPEFLIYFQGTGAADDSGLPNDRFFAVRPEGSVSTLKIQRTERGDSAVYLCASSLTLTAADTQYFGPGTRLTVL.

This clonotype has ten or more counts. V is TRBV12-3 or TRBV12-4 and J is TRBJ2-7; TRBD1 matches 9 bases. The trim removed 6 bases at V and 2 bases at J, leaving 8 bases unmatched. This CDR3 spans 15 amino acids. In nucleotides, the CDR3 is TGTGCCAGCAGAGACTTCGGGACAGGGACCTACGAGCAGTACTTC. This gives the protein CASRDFGTGTYEQYF.

This clonotype was detected many times. V gene TRBV18 combines with J gene TRBJ1-1; D perhaps matches TRBD1 (6 bases). CDR3 length: 16 residues. CDR1 and CDR2 (germline): KGHSH, LQKENI. V was trimmed by 4 bases and J by 1 base, leaving 16 bases between them. CDR3 coding DNA: TGTGCCAGCTCACAATCGGGCGGAGGGGGGAACACTGAAGCTTTCTTT. As protein: CASSQSGGGGNTEAFF.